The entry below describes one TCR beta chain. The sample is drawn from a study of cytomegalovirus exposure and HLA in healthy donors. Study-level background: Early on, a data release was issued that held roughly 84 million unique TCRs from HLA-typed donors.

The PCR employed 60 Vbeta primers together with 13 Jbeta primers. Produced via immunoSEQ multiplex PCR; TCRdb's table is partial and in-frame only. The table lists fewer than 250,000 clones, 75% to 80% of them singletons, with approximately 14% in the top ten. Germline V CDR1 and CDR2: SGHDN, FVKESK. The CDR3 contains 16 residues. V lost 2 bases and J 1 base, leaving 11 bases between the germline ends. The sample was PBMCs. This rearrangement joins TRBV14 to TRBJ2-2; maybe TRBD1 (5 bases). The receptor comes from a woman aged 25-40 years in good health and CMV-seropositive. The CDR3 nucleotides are TGTGCCAGCAGCCAAATACGACAGATGAACACCGGGGAGCTGTTTTTT. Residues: CASSQIRQMNTGELFF.